Here is one T cell receptor (beta chain) with its context. The source of the sample is a study of type 1 and type 2 diabetes patients. In the study overall: CD4+ or CD8+ T cells were positively selected from PBMCs with microbeads.

The germline V gene has CDR1 LNHDA and CDR2 SQIVND (reference sequence). This CDR3 has 16 amino acids. With V trimmed by 6 bases and J by 2 bases, 5 bases remained unmatched. Genomic DNA was the PCR template. Multiplex PCR with 30 forward and 13 reverse primers amplified the TCR beta CDR3. TCRdb reanalysed the multiplex PCR reads using MiXCR and keeps one entry per CDR3 protein. The table has 280,000 or so distinct CDR3 sequences, roughly 48% seen once; the top ten hold 12% to 15%. The chain recombines TRBV19 with TRBJ2-2; 11 bases align to TRBD2. This clonotype originated in a man aged 18 to 30 with type 2 diabetes. Sample: peripheral blood mononuclear cells (PBMCs). CDR3 coding DNA: TGTGCCAGTAGCCTCGGGACTAGCGGTAACACCGGGGAGCTGTTTTTT. Protein product: CASSLGTSGNTGELFF.